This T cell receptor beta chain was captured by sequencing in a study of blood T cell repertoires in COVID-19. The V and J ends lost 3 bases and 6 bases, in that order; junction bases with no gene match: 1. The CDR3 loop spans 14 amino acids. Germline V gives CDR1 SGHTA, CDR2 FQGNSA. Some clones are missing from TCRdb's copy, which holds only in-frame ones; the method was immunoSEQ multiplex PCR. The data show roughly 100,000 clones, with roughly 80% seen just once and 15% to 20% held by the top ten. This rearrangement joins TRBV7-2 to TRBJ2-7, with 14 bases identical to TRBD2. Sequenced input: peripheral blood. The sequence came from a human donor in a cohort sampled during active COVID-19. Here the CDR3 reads CASSLGLAGVEQYF. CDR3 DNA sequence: TGTGCCAGCAGCTTGGGACTAGCGGGGGTCGAGCAGTACTTC.